These 7 T cell receptor beta chains were all obtained from the same sample, sequenced in a study of cytomegalovirus exposure and HLA in healthy donors. The PCR made use of 60 Vbeta and 13 Jbeta primers. Using immunoSEQ multiplex PCR, the repertoire was profiled, and TCRdb retains in-frame clones only, with some absent. The data hold over 150,000 clones, with approximately 80% observed a single time. Specimen: PBMCs. These receptors all come from a woman aged 40-49 years in good health and CMV-seropositive.

The rearrangement uses TRBV10-3 and TRBJ1-2, with a tentative D call TRBD1 (6 bases). With 6 bases removed from V and 4 bases from J, the gap between germline ends came to 15 bases. In germline, CDR1 is ENHRY, CDR2 SYGVKD. The CDR3 extends over 14 amino acids. Here the CDR3 DNA reads TGTGCCATCAGGGCCGGGGAGGGGGGCTATGGCTACACCTTC. It is translated as CAIRAGEGGYGYTF.

The V and J genes are TRBV5-6 and TRBJ2-7, with TRBD2 matching over 8 bases. CDR3 size: 14 residues. J lost 5 bases, V lost 3 bases, and 7 bases had no gene match. The germline CDR1 and CDR2 sequences are SGHDT and YYEEEE. The DNA for the CDR3 is TGTGCCAGCAGCTGGCGGGGGGCCAGGGACGAGCAGTACTTC. It specifies CASSWRGARDEQYF.

This chain uses TRBV19 with TRBJ1-6; 7 bases align to TRBD1. In germline, CDR1 is LNHDA, CDR2 SQIVND (reference sequence). V shed 6 bases, J shed 7 bases, and the junction held 15 bases outside the gene matches. This CDR3 is built from 17 residues. CDR3 nucleotides: TGTGCCAGTAGAGACCACCCCGGGACAGAGCTCAATTCACCCCTCCACTTT. Its protein is CASRDHPGTELNSPLHF. Variable domain in full (rest from reference TRBV19 and TRBJ1-6): DGGITQSPKYLFRKEGQNVTLSCEQNLNHDAMYWYRQDPGQGLRLIYYSQIVNDFQKGDIAEGYSVSREKKESFPLTVTSAQKNPTAFYLCASRDHPGTELNSPLHFGNGTRLTVT.

The V call is TRBV29-1, the J call TRBJ1-4; D ambiguous. V lost 4 bases to trimming and J lost 4 bases, with 10 bases between them. The V gene's germline CDR1 is SQVTM and CDR2 ANQGSEA. The CDR3 length is 13 residues. Here the CDR3 reads CSVGSLNNEKLFF. The CDR3 nucleotides are TGCAGCGTTGGCTCACTAAATAATGAAAAACTGTTTTTT.

The rearrangement joins TRBV19 to TRBJ1-2; 10 bases are shared with TRBD1. V was pared by 6 bases and J by 11 bases, with 9 bases of the junction left unmatched. The CDR3 is 13 residues long. Germline V gene data show CDR1 as LNHDA and CDR2 as SQIVND (reference sequence). CDR3 protein: CASSRDRGGVYTF. The CDR3 DNA reads TGTGCCAGTAGCAGGGACAGGGGCGGTGTTTACACCTTC.

This sequence joins TRBV18 and TRBJ2-5, with D tentatively TRBD2 (5 bases). The germline CDR1 and CDR2 sequences are KGHSH and LQKENI. The CDR3 has 15 amino acids. Deletions cut 3 bases from V and 4 bases from J, with 15 bases between. Here the CDR3 DNA reads TGTGCCAGCTCACCGTCCCGGACTTATGGAGAGACCCAGTACTTC. It yields the protein CASSPSRTYGETQYF.

The V and J genes are TRBV7-8 and TRBJ2-7; 8 bases agree with TRBD2. Trimming removed 5 bases from V and 7 bases from J; junction bases left unmatched: 10. This CDR3 has 14 amino acids. In germline, CDR1 is SGHVS, CDR2 FQNEAQ. The CDR3 nucleotides are TGTGCCAGCAGCCCAGTCCCAGCGGGAGTTGAGCAGTACTTC. Its translation is CASSPVPAGVEQYF.